This T cell receptor (beta chain) was retrieved from a study of blood T cell repertoires in COVID-19. In the study overall: Acute-phase and convalescent COVID-19 samples originated in the United States, Italy and Spain. From T cells, B-cell-depleted T cells, or PBMCs came the material, which was cDNA or gDNA.

Assay: immunoSEQ multiplex PCR; the TCRdb copy retains only in-frame clones and omits some. The sample consists of hundreds of thousands of clones, about 90% of them appearing once. With 7 bases clipped from V and 4 bases from J, the junction kept 17 bases outside the gene matches. This CDR3 has 18 residues. Germline V lookup: CDR1 SGHRS, CDR2 YFSETQ. Participant ages covered roughly 18 to 89 years across 24 US areas. Recovered Cohort 3 donors showed two negative PCRs, clearance, or symptom resolution. What was sequenced was PBMCs or T cells enriched from blood (not recorded which). The rearrangement uses TRBV5-1 and TRBJ2-1; 10 bases match TRBD2. This receptor was taken from a woman aged 25 to 39 who had recovered from COVID-19. The CDR3 coding sequence is TGCGCCAGCCACGGCCGGGCTAGCGGGGGTATGAGTTACAATGAGCAGTTCTTC. Protein sequence: CASHGRASGGMSYNEQFF.